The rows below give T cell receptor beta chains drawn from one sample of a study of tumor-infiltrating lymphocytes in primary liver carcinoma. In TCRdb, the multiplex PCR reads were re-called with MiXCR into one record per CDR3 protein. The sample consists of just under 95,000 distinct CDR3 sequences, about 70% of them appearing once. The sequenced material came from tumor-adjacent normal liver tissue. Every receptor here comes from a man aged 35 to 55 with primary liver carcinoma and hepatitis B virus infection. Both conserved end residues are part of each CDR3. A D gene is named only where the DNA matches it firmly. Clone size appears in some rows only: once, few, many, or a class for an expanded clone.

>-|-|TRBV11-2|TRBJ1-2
CASRSRDSARGYTF
TGTGCCAGCAGATCCCGGGACTCGGCCCGTGGCTACACCTTC
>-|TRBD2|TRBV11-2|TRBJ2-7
CASNQVKAAGKPEQYF
TGTGCCAGCAACCAAGTTAAGGCAGCGGGAAAGCCCGAGCAGTATTTC
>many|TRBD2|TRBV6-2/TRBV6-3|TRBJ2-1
CASRTSGTLYNEQFF
TGTGCCAGCAGGACTAGCGGGACCCTTTACAATGAGCAGTTCTTC
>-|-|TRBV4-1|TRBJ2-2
CASRPRFWDTDTGELFF
TGCGCCAGCAGACCGAGGTTCTGGGACACGGACACCGGGGAGCTGTTTTTT
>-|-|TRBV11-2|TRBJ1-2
CASGLGGGARGYTF
TGTGCCAGCGGCTTAGGGGGGGGGGCGCGAGGCTACACCTTC
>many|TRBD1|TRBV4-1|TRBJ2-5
CASSQPPGQGAETQYF
TGCGCCAGCAGCCAACCACCGGGACAGGGTGCAGAGACCCAGTACTTC
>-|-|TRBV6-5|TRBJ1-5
CAKSFSGKEQPQHF
TGTGCCAAGAGTTTTTCAGGGAAGGAGCAGCCCCAGCATTTT
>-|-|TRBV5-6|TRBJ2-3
CASSLARSTDTQYF
TGTGCCAGCAGCTTGGCCAGGTCCACAGATACGCAGTATTTT
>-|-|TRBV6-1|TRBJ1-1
CASGAGILTEAFF
TGTGCCAGCGGGGCTGGGATATTGACTGAAGCTTTCTTT
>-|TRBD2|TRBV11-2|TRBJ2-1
CASGPGLAFEQFF
TGTGCCAGCGGCCCAGGACTAGCGTTTGAACAATTCTTC
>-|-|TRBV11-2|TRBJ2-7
CACRRCSYEQYF
TGTGCCTGCAGAAGGTGCTCCTACGAGCAGTACTTC
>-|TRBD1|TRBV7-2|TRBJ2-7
CVSRARDRGPYEQYF
TGTGTCAGCAGGGCCCGGGACAGGGGGCCTTACGAGCAGTACTTC
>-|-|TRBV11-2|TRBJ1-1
CVSSLNLGGRAEAFF
TGTGTCAGCAGCTTAAATCTGGGGGGAAGGGCTGAAGCTTTCTTT
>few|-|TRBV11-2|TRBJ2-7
CASSLGGEDYHLEQYF
TGTGCTAGCAGCTTAGGCGGCGAGGACTACCATTTGGAGCAGTACTTC
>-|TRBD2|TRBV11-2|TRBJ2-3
CACSSSASGISTDTQYF
TGTGCCTGCAGTTCTAGCGCTAGCGGGATTAGCACAGATACGCAGTATTTT
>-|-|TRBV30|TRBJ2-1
CAWSHAPGYDNEQFF
TGTGCCTGGAGCCACGCGCCAGGCTATGACAATGAGCAGTTCTTC
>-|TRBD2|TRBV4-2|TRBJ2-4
CANSYQAGAGVNAKNIQYF
TGTGCCAACAGCTACCAGGCAGGAGCGGGAGTTAATGCCAAAAACATTCAGTACTTC
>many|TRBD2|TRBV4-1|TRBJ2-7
CASSQDLTSGREQYF
TGCGCCAGCAGCCAAGATCTGACTAGCGGGAGGGAGCAGTACTTC
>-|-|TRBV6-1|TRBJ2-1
CASSAKRRGEESSYNEQLF
TGTGCCAGTAGTGCTAAGCGGAGAGGGGAGGAAAGCTCCTACAATGAGCAGCTCTTC
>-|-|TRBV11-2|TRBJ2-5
CASSLGGTGLETQHF
TGTGCCAGCAGCTTAGGGGGAACGGGGTTAGAGACCCAGCACTTC
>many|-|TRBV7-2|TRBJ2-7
CASRRERDNFYEQYF
TGTGCCAGCAGGCGGGAGCGGGACAACTTCTACGAGCAGTACTTC
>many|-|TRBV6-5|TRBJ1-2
CASSSPRSSSGYTF
TGTGCCAGCAGTAGCCCTCGGTCGAGTTCTGGCTACACCTTC
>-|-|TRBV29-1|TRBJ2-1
CSVEGRASWRYNEQFF
TGCAGCGTTGAAGGGAGGGCTAGCTGGAGGTACAATGAGCAGTTCTTC
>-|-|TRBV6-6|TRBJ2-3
CAISQKDTQYF
TGTGCCATCAGCCAGAAGGATACGCAGTATTTT
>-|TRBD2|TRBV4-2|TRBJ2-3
CDSRYTGTSGRADTDTQYF
TGTGACAGCAGGTACACAGGGACTAGCGGGAGGGCCGACACGGATACGCAGTATTTT
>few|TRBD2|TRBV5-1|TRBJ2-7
CASSQPPPSGYTYEQYF
TGCGCCAGCAGCCAACCCCCACCTAGCGGGTACACCTACGAGCAGTACTTC
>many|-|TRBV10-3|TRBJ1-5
CAISENTVSNQPQHF
TGTGCCATCAGTGAGAACACCGTTAGCAATCAGCCCCAGCATTTT
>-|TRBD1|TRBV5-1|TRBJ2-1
CASSLMTGYYNEQFF
TGCGCCAGCAGCTTGATGACAGGGTACTACAATGAGCAGTTCTTC
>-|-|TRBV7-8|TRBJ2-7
CASSAEISSYEQYF
TGTGCCAGCAGCGCAGAGATAAGCTCCTATGAGCAGTACTTC
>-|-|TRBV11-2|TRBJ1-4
CASRSRDWRSNEKLFF
TGTGCCAGCAGATCCCGGGACTGGCGATCTAATGAAAAACTGTTTTTT
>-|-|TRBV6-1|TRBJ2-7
CASSEGGAYEQYF
TGTGCCAGCAGTGAAGGTGGGGCCTACGAGCAGTACTTC
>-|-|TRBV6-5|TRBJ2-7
CAGSYDRGPYEQYF
TGTGCCGGCAGTTACGACCGGGGACCTTACGAGCAGTACTTC
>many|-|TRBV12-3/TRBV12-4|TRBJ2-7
CASEARGAREQYF
TGTGCCAGTGAGGCCCGGGGGGCTCGTGAGCAGTACTTC
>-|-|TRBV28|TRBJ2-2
CASSLLGAVGELFF
TGTGCCAGCAGTTTATTAGGGGCAGTCGGGGAGCTGTTTTTT
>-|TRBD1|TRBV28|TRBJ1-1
CASPPGTGVNTEAFF
TGTGCCAGCCCTCCCGGGACAGGGGTGAACACTGAAGCTTTCTTT
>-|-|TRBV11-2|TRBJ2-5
CASGSRDSAQETQYF
TGTGCCAGCGGATCCCGGGACTCGGCCCAAGAGACCCAGTACTTC
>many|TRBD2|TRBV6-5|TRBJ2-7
CASNKRGPASGDYEQYF
TGTGCCAGCAACAAACGGGGTCCGGCTAGCGGGGACTACGAGCAGTACTTC
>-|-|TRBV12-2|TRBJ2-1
CASRLDSPNLFNEQFF
TGTGCAAGTCGCTTAGACAGCCCCAACCTGTTCAATGAGCAGTTCTTC
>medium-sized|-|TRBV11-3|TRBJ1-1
CASSLVANTEAFF
TGTGCCAGCAGCTTAGTAGCGAACACTGAAGCTTTCTTT
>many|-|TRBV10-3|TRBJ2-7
CAIMRTESYEQYF
TGTGCCATCATGAGGACAGAATCTTACGAGCAGTACTTC
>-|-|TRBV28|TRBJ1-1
CASSWGWGNTEAFF
TGTGCCAGCAGCTGGGGTTGGGGAAACACTGAAGCTTTCTTT
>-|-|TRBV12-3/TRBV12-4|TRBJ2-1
CVSGWVAGYNEQFF
TGTGTCAGCGGTTGGGTGGCGGGCTACAATGAGCAGTTCTTC
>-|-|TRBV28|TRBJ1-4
CASRTQGEGREKLFF
TGTGCCAGCAGAACACAGGGAGAGGGACGGGAAAAACTGTTTTTT
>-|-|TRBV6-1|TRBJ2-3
CASSDRQEATVTQYF
TGTGCTAGCAGTGACCGACAGGAAGCCACAGTTACGCAGTATTTT
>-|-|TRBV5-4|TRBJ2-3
CVSSLRVSGGADTQYF
TGTGTCAGCAGCTTGCGGGTCTCAGGTGGGGCAGATACGCAGTATTTT
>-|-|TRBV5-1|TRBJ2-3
CAGKNGSVTDTQYF
TGCGCCGGCAAGAACGGGAGTGTCACAGATACGCAGTATTTT
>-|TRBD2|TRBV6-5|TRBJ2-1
CARSYQGLAGEADQFF
TGTGCCAGGAGTTACCAAGGACTAGCGGGAGAAGCTGATCAGTTCTTC
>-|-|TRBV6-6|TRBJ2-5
CASQRDKVVTQYF
TGTGCCTCCCAACGGGACAAGGTGGTGACCCAGTACTTC
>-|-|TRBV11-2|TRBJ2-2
CASSIGSNTGELFF
TGTGCCAGCAGCATCGGATCGAACACCGGGGAGCTGTTCTTT
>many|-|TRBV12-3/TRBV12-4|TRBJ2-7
CASSPSSYEQYF
TGTGCCAGCAGTCCGAGCTCCTACGAGCAGTACTTC
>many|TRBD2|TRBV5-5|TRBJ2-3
CASSLVAAGGIGADTQYF
TGTGCCAGCAGCTTAGTCGCAGCGGGAGGGATCGGGGCAGATACGCAGTATTTT
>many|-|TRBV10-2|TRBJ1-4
CASSETATNEKLFF
TGCGCCAGCAGTGAGACAGCAACTAATGAAAAACTGTTTTTT
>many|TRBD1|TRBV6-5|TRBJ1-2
CASRSTSTGVYGYTF
TGTGCCAGCAGATCTACATCGACAGGGGTGTATGGCTACACCTTC
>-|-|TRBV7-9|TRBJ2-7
CASSSPGHPKTSGGHEQYF
TGTGCCAGTAGCTCCCCGGGACACCCAAAGACCAGCGGAGGTCACGAGCAGTACTTC